The TCR beta chain under discussion was sequenced for a study of blood T cell repertoires in COVID-19. Profiled with immunoSEQ multiplex PCR; TCRdb holds only in-frame clones, not every one. The sample has around 300,000 clones; 70% to 90% are singletons. The CDR3 runs to 14 residues. Per the germline V gene, CDR1 is SGHDT and CDR2 is YYEEEE. V lost 2 bases to trimming and J lost 7 bases, with 13 bases between them. The sequence came from a woman aged 25 to 39 with active or convalescent COVID-19. Material: peripheral blood. This chain uses TRBV5-6 with TRBJ1-5, with a possible D match to TRBD1 (6 bases). DNA of the CDR3: TGTGCCAGCAGCTTCGATGGGGACAACCAGCCCCAGCATTTT. Amino acids: CASSFDGDNQPQHF.